Below are 15 T cell receptor beta chains sequenced from a single sample in a study of blood T cell repertoires in COVID-19. The table came from immunoSEQ multiplex PCR; TCRdb's copy has only in-frame clones and leaves some out. The data contain approximately 350,000 clones, more than 70% of them singletons. The sample consisted of peripheral blood. These receptors all stem from a man aged 35-49 years with acute or convalescent COVID-19.

V usage is TRBV4-1 and J usage is TRBJ1-3; the match to TRBD1 covers 10 bases. V lost 4 bases to trimming and J lost 0 bases; unmatched junction nucleotides: 6. There are 17 residues in the CDR3. Germline V gene data show CDR1 as MGHRA and CDR2 as YSYEKL. As DNA, the CDR3 is TGCGCCAGCAGCCCCCGACAGGGGGCGAACTCTGGAAACACCATATATTTT. Translated: CASSPRQGANSGNTIYF.

The chain recombines TRBV2 with TRBJ2-5; tentative D call: TRBD2 (5 bases). Trimming removed 6 bases from V and 3 bases from J, with 8 bases in between. Looked up from germline, CDR1 is SNHLY and CDR2 is FYNNEI. The CDR3 runs 12 residues. The CDR3 nucleotides read TGTGCCAGCAGCCCAGCGGAAGAGACCCAGTACTTC. Its translation: CASSPAEETQYF.

The chain links TRBV25-1 to TRBJ2-3; 11 nucleotides agree with TRBD2. The junction had 9 bases not matched to a gene; V was cut back by 4 bases and J by 6 bases. Germline-derived CDR1 and CDR2 are MGHDK and SYGVNS. The CDR3 contains 16 residues. The CDR3: CASSARTSGSGDTQYF. DNA of the CDR3: TGTGCCAGCAGTGCTAGGACTAGCGGGTCTGGGGATACGCAGTATTTT. Full variable domain (missing parts from reference TRBV25-1 and TRBJ2-3): EADIYQTPRYLVIGTGKKITLECSQTMGHDKMYWYQQDPGMELHLIHYSYGVNSTEKGDLSSESTVSRIRTEHFPLTLESARPSHTSQYLCASSARTSGSGDTQYFGPGTRLTVL.

Worth noting for this clone: The junction differs from germline at one of its ends, possibly a read error. The chain combines TRBV9 with TRBJ2-7, with 10 bases aligning to TRBD1. The CDR3 contains 15 residues. Germline V gene sequence: CDR1 SGDLS, CDR2 YYNGEE. The DNA for the CDR3 is TGTGCCAGCAGCGTGGGACAGGGGAGCTCCCACGAGCAGTACTTC. This encodes CASSVGQGSSHEQYF.

This chain links TRBV20-1 with TRBJ1-2; a possible D gene is TRBD1 (5 bases). The CDR3 is made up of 11 amino acids. Trimming took 5 bases from V and 7 from J, leaving 11 bases between them. CDR1 is DFQATT, CDR2 SNEGSKA, per germline (reference sequence). CDR3 in DNA: TGCAGTGCTGGGGCCCCTCCTGGCTACACCTTC. Protein product: CSAGAPPGYTF.

This clone was detected only once. The chain couples TRBV7-9 to TRBJ2-1, with 9 bases fitting TRBD2. Germline CDR1 is SEHNR and CDR2 is FQNEAQ (reference sequence). There are 14 residues in the CDR3. The V gene end was trimmed by 8 bases and the J gene end by 5 bases; junction bases not matched to a gene: 7. CDR3 sequence reads: CASLRSGRNNEQFF. The CDR3 DNA is TGTGCCAGCCTCAGGAGCGGGAGGAACAATGAGCAGTTCTTC.

In this sample, this clone turned up a few times. CDR3 loop: CASSPLPGTSSYEQYF. The CDR3 bases are TGTGCCAGCTCACCACTTCCGGGAACGAGCTCCTACGAGCAGTACTTC. This chain joins TRBV18 and TRBJ2-7, with a weak D call TRBD2 (5 bases). The CDR3 consists of 16 residues. Germline CDR1 reads KGHSH; CDR2 reads LQKENI. Deletions cut 1 base from V and 0 bases from J, with 13 bases between.

V usage is TRBV6-5 and J usage is TRBJ1-2, with D possibly being TRBD1 (5 bases). This CDR3 contains 13 residues. Germline assignment: CDR1 MNHEY and CDR2 SVGAGI. Trimming took off 6 bases at V and 4 bases at J, with 12 bases between the two ends. The CDR3 coding sequence is TGTGCCAGCAGCCAGACAGACTCCTATGGCTACACCTTC. Protein product: CASSQTDSYGYTF.

The CDR3 region is CASSPRQGNQPQHF. CDR3 DNA: TGTGCCAGTAGTCCCCGACAGGGCAATCAGCCCCAGCATTTT. The rearrangement links TRBV19 to TRBJ1-5; TRBD1 is a possible D gene (6 bases). The CDR3 extends over 14 amino acids. Germline CDR1 reads LNHDA; CDR2 reads SQIVND (reference sequence). V was pared by 5 bases and J by 2 bases, with 10 bases between.

This chain uses TRBV19 with TRBJ1-2; D remains unclear. V was cut by 3 bases and J by 4 bases, with 9 bases left in between. From germline, CDR1 is LNHDA and CDR2 SQIVND (reference sequence). This CDR3 comprises 13 residues. CDR3 bases: TGTGCCAGTAGTATCGGCAGCGGCTATGGCTACACCTTC. Encoded protein: CASSIGSGYGYTF.

A word on this clone: Other DNA sequences from this sample encode an identical CDR3 as well. This chain joins TRBV6-5 and TRBJ2-1; D call uncertain. The germline V gene has CDR1 MNHEY and CDR2 SVGAGI. Trimming removed 0 bases from V and 0 bases from J, with 6 bases in between. The CDR3 sequence is 15 residues long. CDR3 nucleotides: TGTGCCAGCAGTTACTCGGGCTCCTCCTACAATGAGCAGTTCTTC. The encoded protein is CASSYSGSSYNEQFF.

The V call is TRBV5-1, the J call TRBJ2-1; D unclear. This CDR3 region has 16 residues. Trimming took off 0 bases at V and 0 bases at J, with 10 bases between the two ends. Per the germline V gene, CDR1 is SGHRS and CDR2 is YFSETQ. The CDR3 DNA reads as TGCGCCAGCAGCTTGGGTGCCAAGAGCTCCTACAATGAGCAGTTCTTC. This encodes CASSLGAKSSYNEQFF.

The chain joins TRBV10-2 to TRBJ1-1; 9 nucleotides line up with TRBD1. V lost 4 bases and J lost 0; bases outside the gene matches: 18. Germline loops: CDR1 WSHSY, CDR2 SAAADI. The CDR3 covers 20 residues. DNA for the CDR3: TGCGCCAGCAGTGTTAATACGGAACTGTACAGGGGGCGGGTGAACACTGAAGCTTTCTTT. Amino acids: CASSVNTELYRGRVNTEAFF.

The J gene is TRBJ1-5, the V gene TRBV28, with D uncertain. CDR3 length: 15 amino acids. Germline V gene sequence: CDR1 MDHEN, CDR2 SYDVKM. Trimming took off 3 bases at V and 0 bases at J, with 9 bases between the two ends. The CDR3 loop reads CASSFVPGSNQPQHF. The CDR3 DNA sequence: TGTGCCAGCAGTTTTGTTCCAGGTAGCAATCAGCCCCAGCATTTT.

This chain uses TRBV28 with TRBJ2-1; TRBD1 agrees at 9 bases. The CDR3 contains 15 residues. Germline CDR1 is MDHEN and CDR2 is SYDVKM. Unmatched junction bases numbered 4, after V lost 3 bases and J lost 4 bases. The CDR3 sequence is CASSLPDRGYNEQFF. The CDR3 nucleotides read TGTGCCAGCAGTTTGCCGGACAGGGGTTACAATGAGCAGTTCTTC.